This T cell receptor (beta chain) was profiled in a study of OX40 agonist ivuxolimab in advanced cancers. About the study: Head and neck, renal cell, melanoma or hepatocellular carcinoma were the cancers that dose-escalation patients had.

With regard to this clone: Its antigen is currently unknown.

Germline V gene lookup returns CDR1 LNHDA and CDR2 SQIVND (reference sequence). The V end was cut by 5 bases, the J end by 1 base, with 20 bases between. The CDR3 runs to 17 residues. Clones were read by immunoSEQ multiplex PCR, and TCRdb kept only the in-frame ones, dropping some. Of about 62,000 clones listed, around 79% are singletons. Regarding the study as a whole: Some of the lowest clonal expansion was seen in partial responders at 0.1-3.0 mg/kg.

V is TRBV19 and J is TRBJ2-5; D not resolved. The sequences come from CD4+ or CD8+ T cells sorted from blood, collected in a trial of the OX40 agonist ivuxolimab. The TCR was taken from an adult with an advanced solid tumor such as melanoma, head and neck, liver or kidney cancer. The CDR3 spells CASSDGFGSPFQETQYF. CDR3 in DNA: TGTGCCAGTAGTGATGGGTTCGGCAGTCCTTTCCAAGAGACCCAGTACTTC.